This TCR beta chain is drawn from a study of OX40 agonist ivuxolimab in advanced cancers. The overall study: Patients received the agonistic anti-OX40 (CD134) antibody ivuxolimab.

Sequencing used immunoSEQ multiplex PCR; TCRdb keeps in-frame clones, though not all of them. This sample yields about 82,000 clones, of which 70% to 90% are seen a single time; around 0.88% belongs to the top ten. Points on this clone: As yet, its antigen is unknown.

Study conclusions and caveats: The specificity for antigen of the expanded peripheral T cells was not determined.

Sequenced here: CD4+ or CD8+ T cells sorted from blood, sampled in a trial of the OX40 agonist ivuxolimab. The TCR was taken from an adult with an advanced solid tumor such as melanoma, head and neck, liver or kidney cancer.

CDR3: CASSDLSGGQPQHF. CDR3 in DNA: TGCGCCAGCAGTGATTTGTCAGGGGGTCAGCCCCAGCATTTT. The genes are TRBV23-1 and TRBJ1-5; 7 bases are shared with TRBD1. TRBV23-1 falls under the ORF class, with uncertain function. The CDR3 loop spans 14 amino acids. Germline trimming cut 5 bases from V and 6 bases from J; bases unmatched to any gene: 7.